The clone carrying this T cell receptor beta chain occurred many times. This entry comes from a study of blood T cell repertoires in COVID-19. About the research overall: Samples representing acute and convalescent COVID-19 were sourced from the United States, Italy and Spain. The cDNA or gDNA used as material had been derived from T cells, B-cell-depleted T cells, or PBMCs.

Profiling relied on immunoSEQ multiplex PCR, and the TCRdb table lists in-frame clones only, not all of them. The data hold 110,000 or so clones, with just under 90% observed a single time. CDR1 is LGHDT and CDR2 is YNNKEL in the germline V gene (reference sequence). The J segment lost 6 bases and the V segment lost 3 bases, leaving 4 bases of the junction unmatched. The CDR3 consists of 14 residues. This clonotype was sampled from a woman between 45 and 65 years old with acute or convalescent COVID-19. Sequenced sample: peripheral blood. The rearrangement joins TRBV3-1 (or the pseudogene TRBV3-2) to TRBJ2-1, with TRBD2 identical over 8 bases. CDR3 residues: CASSQASGFNEQFF. In DNA, the CDR3 is TGTGCCAGCAGCCAGGCTAGCGGGTTCAATGAGCAGTTCTTC.